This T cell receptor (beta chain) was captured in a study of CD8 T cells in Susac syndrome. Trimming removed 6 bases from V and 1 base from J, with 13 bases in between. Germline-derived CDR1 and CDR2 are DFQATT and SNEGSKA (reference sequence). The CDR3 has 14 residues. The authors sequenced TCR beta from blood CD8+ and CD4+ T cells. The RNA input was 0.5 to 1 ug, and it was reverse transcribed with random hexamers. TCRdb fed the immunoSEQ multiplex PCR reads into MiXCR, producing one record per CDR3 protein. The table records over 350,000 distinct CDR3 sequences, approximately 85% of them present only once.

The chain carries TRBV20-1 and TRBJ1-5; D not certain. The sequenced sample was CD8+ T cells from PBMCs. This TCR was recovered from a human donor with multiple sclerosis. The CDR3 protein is CSAPMDGSNQPQHF. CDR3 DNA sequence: TGCAGTGCCCCTATGGACGGAAGCAATCAGCCCCAGCATTTT.